These 26 T cell receptor beta chains originate from one sample sequenced in a study of blood T cells in healthy people across ages. Through a sample-barcoded 5' primer and a J-beta primer mix, a second PCR was run for about 7 to 12 cycles. TCRdb processed the 5' RACE reads anew with MiXCR; each CDR3 protein has one entry. The sample shows approximately 670,000 distinct CDR3 sequences, around 41% of them seen only once. Sequencing was carried out using blood. These receptors were taken from a man older than 75 in good health.

The chain couples TRBV7-2 to TRBJ2-7; D is possibly TRBD2 (5 bases). Germline-derived CDR1 and CDR2 are SGHTA and FQGNSA. V dropped 5 bases and J dropped 2 bases, with 28 bases sitting between them. This CDR3 has 19 amino acids. The CDR3 DNA follows: TGTGCCAGCAGCCTCCCAGGTCGAAGAGGGAGCATCCCCACCTACGAGCAGTACTTC. Translated, it gives CASSLPGRRGSIPTYEQYF.

This clonotype was seen ten or more times. The chain employs TRBV20-1 and TRBJ1-2; 8 nucleotides agree with TRBD1. The V gene end was trimmed by 6 bases and the J gene end by 1 base; junction bases not matched to a gene: 7. Germline CDR1 is DFQATT and CDR2 is SNEGSKA (reference sequence). The CDR3 is made up of 14 amino acids. CDR3 amino acids: CSAYSTGDNYGYTF. The DNA for the CDR3 is TGCAGTGCCTACTCGACAGGGGATAACTATGGCTACACCTTC.

With respect to this clonotype: The germline gene is not matched at one end of the junction; a read error may be the cause. The chain uses TRBV6-2 or TRBV6-3 and TRBJ2-4; TRBD1 agrees at 7 bases. Germline V CDR1 and CDR2: MNHEY, SVGEGT. CDR3 length: 15 residues. The CDR3 nucleotides are TGTGCCAGCACCCCACAGGGGCAACAGAAAACCATTCAGTACTTC. Its translation is CASTPQGQQKTIQYF.

The V and J genes are TRBV20-1 and TRBJ2-6; D uncertain. V was trimmed by 4 bases and J by 2 bases, leaving 15 bases between them. The length of the CDR3 is 16 residues. Germline V gives CDR1 DFQATT, CDR2 SNEGSKA (reference sequence). For the CDR3, the DNA is TGCAGTGCTATCGTGGCTAGAACCCCTGGGGCCAACGTCCTGACTTTC. It translates to CSAIVARTPGANVLTF.

CDR3 protein: CACRPLSYEQYF. The CDR3 DNA reads as TGTGCCTGCAGACCGCTATCCTACGAGCAGTACTTC. The chain joins TRBV30 to TRBJ2-7; D not certain. Germline CDR1 reads GTSNPN; CDR2 reads SVGIG (reference sequence). V was clipped by 6 bases and J by 1 base, with 10 bases between them. The CDR3 consists of 12 residues.

The chain carries TRBV4-2 and TRBJ2-3; unclear D gene. There are 17 residues in the CDR3. Germline V gives CDR1 LGHNA, CDR2 YNFKEQ. V shed 2 bases and J shed 2 bases, with 17 bases lying between them. CDR3 in amino acids: CASSQSNRRIVTDTQYF. The CDR3 DNA sequence: TGTGCCAGCAGCCAATCAAACCGGAGAATTGTCACAGATACGCAGTATTTT.

This clonotype was counted a few times. The chain recombines TRBV3-1 with TRBJ1-2; D gene ambiguous. This CDR3 contains 14 residues. Deletions cut 4 bases from V and 4 bases from J, with 13 bases between. Per the germline V gene, CDR1 is LGHDT and CDR2 is YNNKEL (reference sequence). CDR3 sequence: CASSPLEGSYGYTF. As DNA, the CDR3 is TGTGCCAGCAGCCCCCTCGAGGGAAGCTATGGCTACACCTTC.

This clonotype has ten or more counts. The gene calls are TRBV6-2 or TRBV6-3 and TRBJ2-7; a weak D match, TRBD1 (6 bases). This CDR3 region has 13 residues. Germline loops: CDR1 MNHEY, CDR2 SVGEGT. V lost 8 bases and J lost 1, with 12 bases in between. The CDR3 spells CASDRPSSYEQYF. CDR3 coding DNA: TGTGCCAGCGACAGGCCTTCTTCCTACGAGCAGTACTTC.

Ten or more counts support this clonotype. The chain employs TRBV10-3 and TRBJ2-7, with 16 bases identical to TRBD2. Germline V lookup: CDR1 ENHRY, CDR2 SYGVKD. The J segment lost 4 bases and the V segment lost 6 bases, leaving 3 bases of the junction unmatched. This CDR3 region has 15 residues. This CDR3 reads CAISGTSGREYEQYF. CDR3 in DNA: TGTGCCATCAGCGGGACTAGCGGGAGGGAATACGAGCAGTACTTC.

The chain employs TRBV20-1 and TRBJ2-3; D is possibly TRBD1 (6 bases). The CDR3 has 14 residues. Germline loops: CDR1 DFQATT, CDR2 SNEGSKA (reference sequence). Trimming pared 0 bases from V and 7 bases from J, leaving 14 bases between. This chain's CDR3 is CSAREDSPPYTQYF. DNA of the CDR3: TGCAGTGCTAGAGAGGACAGCCCCCCCTATACGCAGTATTTT.

J is TRBJ2-1 and V is TRBV27, with a possible D match to TRBD2 (6 bases). CDR1 and CDR2 (germline): MNHEY, SMNVEV (reference sequence). V lost 1 base, J lost 0 bases, and 13 bases lay in between. This CDR3 comprises 17 residues. CDR3: CASSLFLDGSSYNEQFF. CDR3 DNA sequence: TGTGCCAGCAGTTTATTTTTGGACGGGAGCTCCTACAATGAGCAGTTCTTC.

This clonotype was seen a few times. The chain combines TRBV6-2 or TRBV6-3 with TRBJ2-5; D ambiguous. Trimming pared 5 bases from V and 3 bases from J, leaving 10 bases between. The germline CDR1 and CDR2 sequences are MNHEY and SVGEGT. The CDR3 contains 13 residues. The CDR3 spells CASSDPRKETQYF. The CDR3 nucleotides read TGTGCCAGCAGTGACCCCAGAAAAGAGACCCAGTACTTC.

A few counts support this clonotype. The chain employs TRBV10-3 and TRBJ2-3; TRBD2 agrees at 8 bases. The CDR3 contains 18 residues. The germline gives CDR1 ENHRY, CDR2 SYGVKD. V was clipped by 0 bases and J by 0 bases; unmatched bases: 8. CDR3 in DNA: TGTGCCATCAGTGAGTCGATCGGGGGGGTAGTCAGCACAGATACGCAGTATTTT. This codes for CAISESIGGVVSTDTQYF.

This rearrangement joins TRBV4-3 to TRBJ2-3; maybe TRBD1 (6 bases). Germline CDR1 and CDR2: LGHNA and YSLEER. The CDR3 covers 18 residues. Trimming removed 1 base at V and 1 base at J, with 18 bases between. This CDR3 is CASSQVHDRLRGTDTQYF. The CDR3 nucleotides are TGCGCCAGCAGCCAAGTACACGACAGGCTGAGGGGCACAGATACGCAGTATTTT.

This clonotype was counted at least ten times. The chain uses TRBV20-1 and TRBJ2-3; D unresolved. This CDR3 has 11 residues. Germline values: CDR1 DFQATT, CDR2 SNEGSKA (reference sequence). With 4 bases removed from V and 6 bases from J, the gap between germline ends came to 8 bases. The CDR3 region is CSATFRDTQYF. CDR3 in DNA: TGCAGTGCTACCTTCCGCGATACGCAGTATTTT.

This clonotype turned up a few times. The chain uses TRBV29-1 and TRBJ2-7; the match to TRBD2 covers 9 bases. V gave up 6 bases and J gave up 3 bases; unmatched junction bases: 6. The CDR3 is made up of 13 amino acids. CDR1 and CDR2 (germline): SQVTM, ANQGSEA. The CDR3 spells CSVGGGEDYEQYF. CDR3 nucleotide sequence: TGCAGCGTGGGCGGGGGGGAGGACTACGAGCAGTACTTC.

This clonotype occurred many times. V usage is TRBV27 and J usage is TRBJ1-2, with 10 bases that match TRBD1. The junction had 2 bases not matched to a gene; V was cut back by 8 bases and J by 2 bases. The CDR3 is made up of 13 amino acids. The germline CDR1 and CDR2 sequences are MNHEY and SMNVEV (reference sequence). The CDR3, as DNA: TGTGCCAGCTGGGACAGGGGCAACTATGGCTACACCTTC. The encoded protein is CASWDRGNYGYTF.

A few counts support this clonotype. A much larger clonotype is one base distant, so this may be a read error. The chain couples TRBV6-5 to TRBJ2-4; D uncertain. The CDR3 is 13 amino acids. V lost 6 bases, J lost 2 bases, and 8 bases lay in between. Germline-derived CDR1 and CDR2 are MNHEY and SVGAGI. The CDR3 region is CASSAASKNIQYF. The CDR3 DNA reads as TGTGCCAGCAGCGCGGCCTCCAAAAACATTCAGTACTTC.

The J gene is TRBJ2-2, the V gene TRBV29-1; TRBD2 might be the D (5 bases). The V gene lost 0 bases and the J gene lost 5 bases, with 16 bases spanning the gap. Germline lookup yields CDR1 SQVTM and CDR2 ANQGSEA. The CDR3 is 16 amino acids. The CDR3 protein is CSVEDRSEGLTGELFF. CDR3 bases: TGCAGCGTTGAAGATCGAAGTGAGGGCTTGACCGGGGAGCTGTTTTTT.

This clonotype was observed a handful of times. This rearrangement joins TRBV15 to TRBJ1-2, with D possibly matching TRBD1 (6 bases). Germline V gene sequence: CDR1 LNHNV, CDR2 YYDKDF (reference sequence). Trimming stripped 0 bases from V and 2 bases from J, with 13 bases between. CDR3 length: 16 residues. In nucleotides, the CDR3 is TGTGCCACCAGCAGAGATCTATCAGGGGACAACTATGGCTACACCTTC. Its protein is CATSRDLSGDNYGYTF.

This clonotype was observed a few times. The CDR3 here is CATSDLPDQGATDTQYF. CDR3 DNA sequence: TGTGCCACCAGTGATTTGCCCGATCAAGGGGCCACAGATACGCAGTATTTT. V usage is TRBV24-1 and J usage is TRBJ2-3, with D perhaps matching TRBD1 (5 bases). The CDR3 is made up of 17 amino acids. Germline lookup yields CDR1 KGHDR and CDR2 SFDVKD. Trimming took 0 bases from V and 2 from J, leaving 14 bases between them.

The J gene is TRBJ2-7, the V gene TRBV5-4, with 14 bases matching TRBD2. This CDR3 spans 15 amino acids. Germline V lookup: CDR1 SGHNT, CDR2 YYREEE (reference sequence). Trimming at V came to 1 base and at J to 7 bases, leaving 4 bases not matched to a gene. The CDR3, as DNA: TGTGCCAGCAGCTTGCGGACTAGCGGGGGGCAGGAGCAGTACTTC. This sequence encodes CASSLRTSGGQEQYF.

Worth noting for this clonotype: A read error may account for a junction end that differs from germline. This rearrangement joins TRBV7-2 to TRBJ2-1; D call uncertain. Germline V gene lookup returns CDR1 SGHTA and CDR2 FQGNSA. This CDR3 has 12 amino acids. The chain's CDR3 is CANSRVLNEQFF. The CDR3 DNA sequence: TGTGCCAACAGCCGCGTTCTTAATGAGCAGTTCTTC.

In this sample, this clonotype turned up a few times. The chain employs TRBV29-1 and TRBJ2-1, with 7 bases fitting TRBD2. V was pared by 4 bases and J by 1 base, with 4 bases of the junction left unmatched. The germline CDR1 and CDR2 sequences are SQVTM and ANQGSEA. The CDR3 covers 14 residues. CDR3 DNA: TGCAGCGTTGGCGGGAGTCAGTCCTACAATGAGCAGTTCTTC. This translates into CSVGGSQSYNEQFF.

In this sample, this clonotype turned up a few times. The chain carries TRBV11-2 and TRBJ2-7, with TRBD2 matching 9 bases. This CDR3 comprises 16 residues. Trimming cost V 1 base and J 4 bases; bases outside gene matches: 8. CDR1 is SGHAT, CDR2 FQNNGV, per germline. The CDR3 protein is CASSLGRGGRRYEQYF. The CDR3 DNA reads TGTGCCAGCAGCTTAGGGCGGGGGGGCCGTAGGTACGAGCAGTACTTC. Together with reference TRBV11-2 and TRBJ2-7, the CDR3 gives the full variable domain: EAGVAQSPRYKIIEKRQSVAFWCNPISGHATLYWYQQILGQGPKLLIQFQNNGVVDDSQLPKDRFSAERLKGVDSTLKIQPAKLEDSAVYLCASSLGRGGRRYEQYFGPGTRLTVT.

The genes are TRBV18 and TRBJ2-3; D not certain. Trimming removed 3 bases at V and 6 bases at J, with 7 bases between. Germline V gives CDR1 KGHSH, CDR2 LQKENI. The CDR3 contains 12 residues. In DNA, the CDR3 is TGTGCCAGCTCACCGGGATCGGATACGCAGTATTTT. It yields the protein CASSPGSDTQYF.